This is a list of T cell receptor beta chains from one sample in a study of blood T cell repertoires in COVID-19. Method: immunoSEQ multiplex PCR; TCRdb's copy keeps in-frame clones and lacks some. The sample records 230,000 or so clones, 80% to 85% being singletons. The specimen was peripheral blood. The receptors derive from a man aged 45 to 65 with active or convalescent COVID-19. Each CDR3 is given with its conserved first and last residue. The order of the fields is J gene, clone size, V gene, D gene, CDR3 DNA, CDR3 protein. A D gene is named only where the DNA matches it firmly. The listing skips clone size in some rows; elsewhere it reads once, few, many or a size class.

j_call: TRBJ2-7; clone_size: .; v_call: TRBV9; d_call: .; cdr3_nt: TGTGCCAGCAGCGTAGAGGAGCAAACCGAGCAGTACTTC; cdr3_aa: CASSVEEQTEQYF
j_call: TRBJ1-2; clone_size: .; v_call: TRBV19; d_call: .; cdr3_nt: TGTGCCAGTAGTACCGACAGCTACTATGGCTACACCTTC; cdr3_aa: CASSTDSYYGYTF
j_call: TRBJ2-4; clone_size: many; v_call: TRBV7-2; d_call: .; cdr3_nt: TGTGCCAGCAGCCAATTCGGTGGGGCAGTGAGGTTC; cdr3_aa: CASSQFGGAVRF
j_call: TRBJ2-5; clone_size: .; v_call: TRBV5-1; d_call: .; cdr3_nt: TGCGCCAGCAGCTTCTCGCCCCGAGGGGAGACCCAGTACTTC; cdr3_aa: CASSFSPRGETQYF
j_call: TRBJ2-7; clone_size: .; v_call: TRBV14; d_call: TRBD1; cdr3_nt: TGTGCCAGCAGCCAAGAGTTGGGACAGGGGGAGAAGAAAACCTACGAGCAGTACTTC; cdr3_aa: CASSQELGQGEKKTYEQYF
j_call: TRBJ2-1; clone_size: .; v_call: TRBV5-6; d_call: .; cdr3_nt: TGTGCCAGCAGCTTTGGGGGCCTCTCCTACAATGAGCAGTTCTTC; cdr3_aa: CASSFGGLSYNEQFF
j_call: TRBJ2-7; clone_size: .; v_call: TRBV10-3; d_call: TRBD1; cdr3_nt: TGTGCCATCAGTGAGTCGACAGGGGGCTTGAGCGAGCAGTACTTC; cdr3_aa: CAISESTGGLSEQYF
j_call: TRBJ1-1; clone_size: .; v_call: TRBV7-3; d_call: .; cdr3_nt: TGTGCCAGCAGTTTTGAGGGGAACACTGAAGCTTTCTTT; cdr3_aa: CASSFEGNTEAFF
j_call: TRBJ1-2; clone_size: once; v_call: TRBV30; d_call: .; cdr3_nt: TGTGCCTGGAGTAGGGGTAACTATGGCTACACCTTC; cdr3_aa: CAWSRGNYGYTF
j_call: TRBJ2-7; clone_size: .; v_call: TRBV3-1/TRBV3-2; d_call: .; cdr3_nt: TGTGCCAGCAGCCAAGCCGACAGAGGTTCGGAGCAGTACTTC; cdr3_aa: CASSQADRGSEQYF
j_call: TRBJ2-3; clone_size: .; v_call: TRBV19; d_call: TRBD2; cdr3_nt: TGTGCCAGTAGCGACGGGGGGTCAGATACGCAGTATTTT; cdr3_aa: CASSDGGSDTQYF
j_call: TRBJ1-2; clone_size: .; v_call: TRBV10-3; d_call: TRBD1; cdr3_nt: TGTGCCATCAGTGAGTCCAGGACAGGGGGAGGAGGCTACACCTTC; cdr3_aa: CAISESRTGGGGYTF
j_call: TRBJ2-7; clone_size: .; v_call: TRBV24-1; d_call: TRBD1; cdr3_nt: TGTGCCACCACCCCGGGACAGGGAGTCGGAAAGCCCTACGAGCAGTACTTC; cdr3_aa: CATTPGQGVGKPYEQYF
j_call: TRBJ1-4; clone_size: .; v_call: TRBV19; d_call: TRBD1; cdr3_nt: TGTGCCAGTAGTAGAAGGACAGGGAGTGAAAAACTGTTTTTT; cdr3_aa: CASSRRTGSEKLFF
j_call: TRBJ2-2; clone_size: .; v_call: TRBV7-3; d_call: .; cdr3_nt: TGTGCCAGCAGCTTAGGAGCCGGGGAGCTGTTTTTT; cdr3_aa: CASSLGAGELFF
j_call: TRBJ1-1; clone_size: .; v_call: TRBV5-4; d_call: .; cdr3_nt: TGTGCCAGCAGCTTGGGCAGGGTGATCCCCATGAACACTGAAGCTTTCTTT; cdr3_aa: CASSLGRVIPMNTEAFF
j_call: TRBJ2-1; clone_size: once; v_call: TRBV5-1; d_call: TRBD2; cdr3_nt: TGCGCCAGCACCCTAGCGGGGGGCCGGGACAATGAGCAGTTCTTC; cdr3_aa: CASTLAGGRDNEQFF
j_call: TRBJ1-3; clone_size: .; v_call: TRBV6-5; d_call: TRBD1; cdr3_nt: TGTGCCAGCAGAGACAGGGGCCCTGGAAACACCATATATTTT; cdr3_aa: CASRDRGPGNTIYF
j_call: TRBJ1-6; clone_size: .; v_call: TRBV6-1; d_call: .; cdr3_nt: TGTGCCAGCAGTGAAGCCTTTGACAGAATTTCACCCCTCCACTTT; cdr3_aa: CASSEAFDRISPLHF
j_call: TRBJ1-2; clone_size: .; v_call: TRBV3-1/TRBV3-2; d_call: .; cdr3_nt: TGTGCCAGCAGCCAAGGGGGCTTGCGGGGGTCTAACTATGGCTACACCTTC; cdr3_aa: CASSQGGLRGSNYGYTF
j_call: TRBJ1-2; clone_size: .; v_call: TRBV15; d_call: .; cdr3_nt: TGTGCCACCAGCATAGGTACCCTGGACAAGCCTGGGTACACCTTC; cdr3_aa: CATSIGTLDKPGYTF
j_call: TRBJ2-7; clone_size: .; v_call: TRBV30; d_call: .; cdr3_nt: TGTGCCTGGAGTGGAACCGGGTACGAGCAGTACTTC; cdr3_aa: CAWSGTGYEQYF
j_call: TRBJ2-2; clone_size: .; v_call: TRBV10-3; d_call: .; cdr3_nt: TGTGCCATCAGTGCGGGATCGAACACCGGGGAGCTGTTTTTT; cdr3_aa: CAISAGSNTGELFF
j_call: TRBJ1-1; clone_size: .; v_call: TRBV7-8; d_call: .; cdr3_nt: TGTGCCAGCAGCCCCCGTGGGCAACCTAACACTGAAGCTTTCTTT; cdr3_aa: CASSPRGQPNTEAFF
j_call: TRBJ1-5; clone_size: .; v_call: TRBV18; d_call: .; cdr3_nt: TGTGCCAGCTCACCAGACAGGAGTAGCAATCAGCCCCAGCATTTT; cdr3_aa: CASSPDRSSNQPQHF
j_call: TRBJ2-3; clone_size: .; v_call: TRBV7-2; d_call: TRBD2; cdr3_nt: TGTGCCAGCAGCTCCAAGCGGGGGTGGGCAGATACGCAGTATTTT; cdr3_aa: CASSSKRGWADTQYF
j_call: TRBJ2-3; clone_size: .; v_call: TRBV5-4; d_call: TRBD2; cdr3_nt: TGTGCCAGCACCCCTTTAGCGGGGGGGCCCAGCACAGATACGCAGTATTTT; cdr3_aa: CASTPLAGGPSTDTQYF
j_call: TRBJ1-1; clone_size: .; v_call: TRBV6-5; d_call: .; cdr3_nt: TGTGCCAGCAGCCTTGACAGGTACACTGAAGCTTTCTTT; cdr3_aa: CASSLDRYTEAFF
j_call: TRBJ2-3; clone_size: .; v_call: TRBV10-1; d_call: TRBD2; cdr3_nt: TGCGCCAGCATGAATAGCGGGGGGGTTCCTTCAGGCACAGATACGCAGTATTTT; cdr3_aa: CASMNSGGVPSGTDTQYF
j_call: TRBJ1-1; clone_size: .; v_call: TRBV30; d_call: TRBD1; cdr3_nt: TGTGCCCGGGACAGGGAAAATTTTTGGAACACTGAAGCTTTCTTT; cdr3_aa: CARDRENFWNTEAFF